This paragraph covers one T cell receptor (beta chain) sequence. The antigen is unknown. V dropped 5 bases and J dropped 9 bases, with 8 bases sitting between them. The CDR3 is 11 amino acids. Germline assignment: CDR1 SEHNR and CDR2 FQNEAQ (reference sequence). TCRdb reprocessed the reads via MiXCR and lists one record per CDR3 protein. The sample lists about 100,000 distinct CDR3 sequences, approximately 30% occurring once. The record originates from a study of T cell repertoires in cytomegalovirus infection. General study points: Frequencies of public TCR beta families were cumulated, and this identified carriers of CMV plus the relevant HLA. Dominant in the ex vivo response were TCR beta clonotypes restricted by HLA-C and specific for CMV.

Sequencing was performed on CD8+ T cells from cultured PBMCs, taken from culture after CMV antigen stimulation. The receptor was isolated from a human donor in good health (CMV status not recorded). Some clones in this sample may be carry-over from other donors' samples. This rearrangement joins TRBV7-9 to TRBJ2-1; D is ambiguous. CDR3 sequence: CASSGHGEQFF. CDR3 sequence (DNA): TGTGCCAGCAGCGGGCACGGTGAGCAGTTCTTC. The full variable domain, rest sourced from reference TRBV7-9 and TRBJ2-1, is DTGVSQNPRHKITKRGQNVTFRCDPISEHNRLYWYRQTLGQGPEFLTYFQNEAQLEKSRLLSDRFSAERPKGSFSTLEIQRTEQGDSAMYLCASSGHGEQFFGPGTRLTVL.